This entry lists 14 T cell receptor beta chains sequenced from one sample in a study of blood T cell repertoires in COVID-19. The assay was immunoSEQ multiplex PCR, and TCRdb's table has in-frame clones only and misses some. The table includes some 56,000 clones, 84% detected once. The sequencing input was peripheral blood. These TCRs come from a woman older than 75 with acute or convalescent COVID-19.

This chain joins TRBV11-3 and TRBJ2-7; perhaps TRBD1 as D (6 bases). Trimming pared 10 bases from V and 2 bases from J, leaving 18 bases between. Germline CDR1 SGHNT, CDR2 YENEEA. The CDR3 totals 14 residues. CDR3 amino acids: CATSQGLGPYEQYF. In DNA, the CDR3 is TGTGCCACTTCACAGGGTCTGGGGCCCTACGAGCAGTACTTC.

J is TRBJ1-6 and V is TRBV27, with 10 bases aligning to TRBD1. Germline-derived CDR1 and CDR2 are MNHEY and SMNVEV (reference sequence). The CDR3 extends over 14 amino acids. V was clipped by 1 base and J by 10 bases; unmatched bases: 1. CDR3 in amino acids: CASSLWGQGSPLHF. The CDR3 coding sequence is TGTGCCAGCAGTTTATGGGGACAGGGGTCACCCCTCCACTTT.

The chain links TRBV2 to TRBJ2-7; D might be TRBD1 (6 bases). V shed 6 bases and J shed 2 bases, with 8 bases lying between them. The CDR3 covers 12 residues. Germline V gene sequence: CDR1 SNHLY, CDR2 FYNNEI. CDR3 DNA sequence: TGTGCCAGCAGCGGGGACACCTACGAGCAGTACTTC. Translated, it gives CASSGDTYEQYF.

This chain links TRBV4-2 with TRBJ1-2; no definite D call. Trimming stripped 1 base from V and 0 bases from J, with 9 bases between. The germline V gene has CDR1 LGHNA and CDR2 YNFKEQ. There are 15 residues in the CDR3. CDR3 sequence: CASSQVGRPNYGYTF. CDR3 coding DNA: TGTGCCAGCAGCCAAGTCGGCAGGCCTAACTATGGCTACACCTTC.

J is TRBJ1-2 and V is TRBV3-1 (or the pseudogene TRBV3-2); a weak D match, TRBD1 (5 bases). Trimming left V 3 bases short and J 11 bases short, with 13 bases between. Germline V CDR1 and CDR2: LGHDT, YNNKEL (reference sequence). The CDR3 totals 12 residues. CDR3 region: CASSQPAGPYTF. DNA for the CDR3: TGTGCCAGCAGCCAGCCCGCGGGGCCATACACCTTC.

This chain links TRBV27 with TRBJ1-4; D unresolved. Trimming took off 5 bases at V and 0 bases at J, with 22 bases between the two ends. CDR3 length equals 19 residues. CDR1 is MNHEY, CDR2 SMNVEV, per germline (reference sequence). The chain's CDR3 is CASSLRNVRRSPTNEKLFF. CDR3 DNA: TGTGCCAGCAGTCTACGTAACGTTCGCCGATCCCCAACTAATGAAAAACTGTTTTTT.

The rearrangement uses TRBV6-1 and TRBJ1-4; 7 nucleotides match TRBD1. The CDR3 loop spans 18 amino acids. Trimming took 1 base from V and 1 from J; bases not matched to a gene: 9. Germline V gene sequence: CDR1 MNHNS, CDR2 SASEGT. Here the CDR3 reads CASSEGVFGTVTNEKLFF. CDR3 nucleotides: TGTGCCAGCAGTGAAGGCGTGTTTGGGACAGTAACTAATGAAAAACTGTTTTTT.

The rearrangement uses TRBV21-1 and TRBJ2-5; the DNA was not used to check the table's D call, TRBD1. TRBV21-1 is a pseudogene. The CDR3 length is 16 residues. Here the CDR3 reads CASSKEGTVAQETQYF. The CDR3 nucleotides are TGTGCCAGCAGCAAAGAGGGGACAGTGGCCCAGGAGACCCAGTACTTC.

J is TRBJ2-5 and V is TRBV11-3; 7 positions agree with TRBD2. The CDR3 length is 14 residues. CDR1 is SGHNT and CDR2 is YENEEA in the germline V gene. Trimming cost V 5 bases and J 5 bases; bases outside gene matches: 8. The CDR3 DNA is TGTGCCAGCAGCGGCCGGGAGGTGGCCGAGACCCAGTACTTC. This codes for CASSGREVAETQYF.

The chain has TRBV12-5 and TRBJ2-5; 13 nucleotides align to TRBD2. This CDR3 is built from 17 residues. The germline CDR1 and CDR2 sequences are LGHNT and FRNRAP. Trimming at V came to 2 bases and at J to 5 bases, leaving 8 bases not matched to a gene. The CDR3 here is CASGLPGLAGESETQYF. CDR3 bases: TGTGCTAGTGGTTTGCCCGGACTAGCGGGGGAATCGGAGACCCAGTACTTC.

The J gene is TRBJ1-4, the V gene TRBV29-1, with TRBD1 identical over 7 bases. The V segment lost 4 bases and the J segment 2 bases; nucleotides outside the gene matches: 7. This CDR3 has 15 amino acids. Germline V gives CDR1 SQVTM, CDR2 ANQGSEA. CDR3 residues: CSVVVGGRTNEKLFF. The DNA of the CDR3 is TGCAGCGTTGTGGTAGGGGGCAGGACTAATGAAAAACTGTTTTTT.

This clone appeared a few times. CDR3 DNA sequence: TGTGCCAGCAGTTCCCAGGGCTTACGGGGCTACACCTTC. This codes for CASSSQGLRGYTF. This chain joins TRBV27 and TRBJ1-2; possibly TRBD1 for D (5 bases). CDR1 and CDR2 from the germline V gene are MNHEY and SMNVEV (reference sequence). This CDR3 region has 13 residues. Deletions cut 4 bases from V and 8 bases from J, with 14 bases between.

The chain joins TRBV29-1 to TRBJ2-5; 7 bases map to TRBD1. The junction had 7 bases not matched to a gene; V was cut back by 4 bases and J by 5 bases. Germline V gene data show CDR1 as SQVTM and CDR2 as ANQGSEA. CDR3 length equals 13 residues. The CDR3, as DNA: TGCAGCGTTGGAAGGGGGCAGGGTGAGACCCAGTACTTC. Its protein product is CSVGRGQGETQYF.

This chain links TRBV15 with TRBJ2-3, with D possibly TRBD2 on 7 matching bases. The V gene's germline CDR1 is LNHNV and CDR2 YYDKDF (reference sequence). The CDR3 loop spans 15 amino acids. Trimming pared 8 bases from V and 3 bases from J, leaving 18 bases between. In nucleotides, the CDR3 is TGTGCCACCGGTCAGAGGGGGGGCCGGACAGATACGCAGTATTTT. Its translation is CATGQRGGRTDTQYF.